This TCR beta chain was obtained from a study of human T cells and chemical hapten exposure (dated by TCRdb to the early 2020s). About the full investigation: For sensitization, 2% DPC in acetone was applied to a roughly 2 cm by roughly 2 cm area of upper inner arm skin. Throughout the roughly 23-week study period, patients were also given weekly therapeutic DPC doses on the scalp. Patch testing was performed on the upper back with Finn chambers containing 0.01% DPC, and the patch tests were scored after 6 days according to International Contact Dermatitis Research Group standards. Most of the patients in the cohort were female, and the cohort covered alopecia areata with under or over 50% scalp involvement, alopecia totalis and alopecia universalis. Libraries were pooled for sequencing, and per-sample TCR yields varied mainly because of small differences in library volumes within the pool. Peripheral blood TCR repertoire changes were tracked in vivo in alopecia patients during primary and secondary sensitization to the hapten diphenylcyclopropenone (DPC). Blood samples were taken from patients before sensitization (week 0) and then at 2, 6 and about 24 weeks after DPC sensitization. About 30 alopecia patients provided blood for TCR sequencing at one to four time points (pre-sensitization, 2, 6 and 24 weeks).

Interpreted using the paper, the time point label stands for: pre-sensitization, week 0. The treatment or condition label here, explained by the study, means: therapeutic diphenylcyclopropenone sensitization with weekly scalp DPC. Blood at each patch-test visit was drawn before the patch test was applied. To be eligible, patients had to be aged 18 to 70, diagnosed with alopecia and judged suitable for DPC therapy, while pregnant patients were excluded. Total RNA was extracted from unfractionated whole blood collected in Tempus Blood RNA tubes. The receptor library was made with RACE. The reads were generated on a NextSeq 500. During library preparation, unique molecular identifiers were attached to individual cDNA molecules so that TCRs could be counted quantitatively and reproducibly. Both TCR alpha and TCR beta chains were sequenced from each blood RNA sample. From the authors' description of their analysis: A median of around 96,000 TCRs per sample was observed, with a range of about 20,000 to 750,000. The Decombinator software suite was used to annotate the V, J and CDR3 of the TCR reads. Every sample was subsampled to the same number of TCRs (28,000) for the PS versus PT1 abundance plots. Expanded TCRs were defined as absent before sensitization and observed at least eight times at the 2-week time point. TCRdb reworked the public reads: Q25 trimming with fastp, MiXCR clone assembly, productive beta chains retained. CDR3 protein sequences are deduplicated, and each keeps its most common genes and DNA. TCRdb's processing, not the authors', yielded these V and J calls. This sample is represented by under 110,000 distinct CDR3 sequences; 10% to 15% of them were singletons. 1.5% to 2% of the sample is held by the ten biggest clonotypes.

Trimming removed 5 bases from V and 10 bases from J; the gene matches leave 16 bases unexplained. The CDR3 contains 16 residues, cysteine and phenylalanine counted. Only CDR3 DNA is held: 48 bases, read in frame from base 1. CDR1 and CDR2 were assigned from the germline V gene as SGHDN and FVKESK. This clonotype was found a few times. What this receptor recognizes is not known. Base quality data are lacking; no much larger clone is found one base away. Overall study outcomes, separate from this receptor: No change with DPC sensitization was found in the number of TCRs above 1 in 1000 frequency, and no evidence of global repertoire structure alterations was found. Because all patients had alopecia, a presumed autoimmune disease, the immune response of the patients might differ from that of healthy individuals. After repeated subsampling, the strength of the expansion versus patch-test correlation and the threshold at which it became significant changed. Significantly more large CDR3 similarity clusters were formed by expanded TCRs than by pre-sensitization or healthy control sets, consistent with antigen-driven responses. Patch test score correlated positively with the number of PT1 expanded TCRs, reaching significance at thresholds 8, 16 and 32 but not at 4.

The starting material was whole blood, obtained in connection with sensitization to the hapten diphenylcyclopropenone (DPC). The chain couples TRBV14 to TRBJ2-1, with 8 bases aligning to TRBD2. This TCR was recovered from a woman between 50 and 59 years old with alopecia areata. Some clones in this sample may be carry-over from other donors' samples. This receptor carries the CDR3 CASSFAGLVSLGEQFF. The sequenced DNA is TGTGCCAGCAGCTTTGCGGGACTAGTAAGTCTCGGCGAGCAGTTCTTC.